This T cell receptor (beta chain) comes out of a study of control samples from healthy donors and cancer patients. The CDR3 loop spans 13 amino acids. J lost 7 bases, V lost 2 bases, and 2 bases had no gene match. From germline, CDR1 is SGHKS and CDR2 YYEKEE (reference sequence). Clones were sequenced by immunoSEQ multiplex PCR, and TCRdb holds only the in-frame ones, with some missing. The data hold approximately 130,000 clones, with 80% to 90% observed a single time. The sequenced material came from blood. The receptor was derived from a man aged 55 to 69 in good health. V is TRBV5-5 and J is TRBJ2-2; the match to TRBD1 covers 7 bases. CDR3 in amino acids: CASSLRGLGELFF. The CDR3 DNA is TGTGCCAGCAGCTTAAGGGGGCTCGGGGAGCTGTTTTTT.